This T cell receptor (beta chain) comes out of a study of blood T cell repertoires in COVID-19. TCRdb keeps only in-frame clones here, not all; method: immunoSEQ multiplex PCR. The sample shows approximately 210,000 clones, about 91% of them seen only once. This CDR3 has 14 amino acids. Trimming removed 0 bases from V and 3 bases from J, with 7 bases in between. In germline, CDR1 is MNHNS, CDR2 SASEGT. V and J are TRBV6-1 and TRBJ2-3; possible D gene TRBD1, 5 bases. The sequencing sample was made of peripheral blood. This clonotype originated in a young man with acute or convalescent COVID-19. DNA of the CDR3: TGTGCCAGCAGTGAAGCCCGACAGACAGATACGCAGTATTTT. Protein: CASSEARQTDTQYF.